This entry features one T cell receptor beta chain sequence. This entry comes from a study of T-cell reconstitution after alpha-beta-depleted transplantation in children. Unique molecular identifiers were used in preparing the TCRbeta library. TCRdb reanalysed the PCR reads using MiXCR and keeps one entry per CDR3 protein. The repertoire holds roughly 500,000 distinct CDR3 sequences, with about 12% as singletons. V was shortened by 4 bases and J by 4 bases, with 15 bases between the two germline ends. The CDR3 runs to 15 residues. Germline values: CDR1 KGHSH, CDR2 LQKENI. The rearrangement links TRBV18 to TRBJ2-3; possible D gene TRBD1, 5 bases. The clonotype originates from a human donor who donated a stem cell graft to a child with combined immunodeficiency. The sequences come from PBMCs from the stem cell graft donor, collected from the stem cell graft. The CDR3 DNA sequence: TGTGCCAGCTCACACGTCAGGGTAGAGCCAGATACGCAGTATTTT. Its translation: CASSHVRVEPDTQYF.